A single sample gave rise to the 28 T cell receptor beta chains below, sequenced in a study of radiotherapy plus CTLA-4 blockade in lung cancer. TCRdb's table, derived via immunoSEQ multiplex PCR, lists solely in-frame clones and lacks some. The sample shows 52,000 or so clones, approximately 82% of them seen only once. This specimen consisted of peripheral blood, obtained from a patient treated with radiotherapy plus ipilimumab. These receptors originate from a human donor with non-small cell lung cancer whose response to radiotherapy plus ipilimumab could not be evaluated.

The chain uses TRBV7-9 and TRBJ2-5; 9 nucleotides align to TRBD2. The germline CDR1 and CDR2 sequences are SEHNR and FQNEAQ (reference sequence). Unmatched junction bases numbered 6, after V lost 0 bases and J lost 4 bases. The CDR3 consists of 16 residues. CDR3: CASSLAGGGVRETQYF. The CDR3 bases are TGTGCCAGCAGCTTAGCAGGCGGGGGGGTTAGAGAGACCCAGTACTTC.

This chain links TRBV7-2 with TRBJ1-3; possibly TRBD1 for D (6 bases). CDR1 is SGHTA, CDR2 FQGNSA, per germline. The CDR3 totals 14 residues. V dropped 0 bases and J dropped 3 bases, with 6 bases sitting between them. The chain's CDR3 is CASSLAQGGNTIYF. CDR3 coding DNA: TGTGCCAGCAGCTTAGCACAGGGTGGAAACACCATATATTTT.

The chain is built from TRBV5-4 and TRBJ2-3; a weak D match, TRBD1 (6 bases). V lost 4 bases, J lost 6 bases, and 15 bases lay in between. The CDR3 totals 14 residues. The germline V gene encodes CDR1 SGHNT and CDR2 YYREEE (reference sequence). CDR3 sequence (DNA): TGTGCCAGCAGCCCGATAGGGGGTTTGGATACGCAGTATTTT. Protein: CASSPIGGLDTQYF.

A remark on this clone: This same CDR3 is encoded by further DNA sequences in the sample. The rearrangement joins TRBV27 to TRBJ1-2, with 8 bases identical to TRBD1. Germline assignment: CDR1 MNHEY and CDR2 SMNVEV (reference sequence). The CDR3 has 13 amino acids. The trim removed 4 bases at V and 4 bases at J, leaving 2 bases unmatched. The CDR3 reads CASSSDRGYGYTF. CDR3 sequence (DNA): TGTGCCAGCAGTTCTGACAGGGGCTATGGCTACACCTTC.

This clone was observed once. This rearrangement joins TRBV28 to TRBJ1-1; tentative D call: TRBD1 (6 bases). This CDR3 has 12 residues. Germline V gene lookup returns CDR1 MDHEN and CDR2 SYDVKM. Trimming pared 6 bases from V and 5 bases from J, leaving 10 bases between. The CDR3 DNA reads TGTGCCAGCAGGATAGGGGGTACTGAAGCTTTCTTT. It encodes CASRIGGTEAFF.

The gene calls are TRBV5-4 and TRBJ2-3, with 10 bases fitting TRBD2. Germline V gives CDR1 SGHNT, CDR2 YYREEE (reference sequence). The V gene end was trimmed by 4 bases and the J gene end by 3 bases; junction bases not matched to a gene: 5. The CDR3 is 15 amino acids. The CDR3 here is CASSKTSGDTDTQYF. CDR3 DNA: TGTGCCAGCAGCAAAACTAGCGGGGATACAGATACGCAGTATTTT.

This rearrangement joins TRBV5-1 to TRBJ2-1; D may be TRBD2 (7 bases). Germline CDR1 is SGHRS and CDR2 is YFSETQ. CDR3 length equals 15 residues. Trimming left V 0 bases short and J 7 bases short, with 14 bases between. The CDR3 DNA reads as TGCGCCAGCAGCTTGGGGGGGGGCTCGAGGAATGAGCAGTTCTTC. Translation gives CASSLGGGSRNEQFF.

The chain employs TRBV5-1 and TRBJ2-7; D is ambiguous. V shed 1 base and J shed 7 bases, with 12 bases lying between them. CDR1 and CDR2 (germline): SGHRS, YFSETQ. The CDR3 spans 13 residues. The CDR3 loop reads CASSLRPNYEQYF. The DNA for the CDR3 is TGCGCCAGCAGCTTGCGGCCGAACTATGAGCAGTACTTC.

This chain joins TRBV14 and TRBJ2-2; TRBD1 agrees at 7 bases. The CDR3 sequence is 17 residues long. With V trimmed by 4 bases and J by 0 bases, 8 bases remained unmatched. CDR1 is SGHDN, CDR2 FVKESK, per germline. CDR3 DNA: TGTGCCAGCAGCCCTTACCCGGGACAGACGAACACCGGGGAGCTGTTTTTT. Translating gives CASSPYPGQTNTGELFF.

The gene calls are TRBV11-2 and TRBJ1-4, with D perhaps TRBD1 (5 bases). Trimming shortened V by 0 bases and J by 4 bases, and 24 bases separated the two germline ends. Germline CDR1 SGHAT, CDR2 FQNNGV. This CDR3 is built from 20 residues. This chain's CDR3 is CASSLEGRMGGKGNNEKLFF. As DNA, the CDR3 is TGTGCCAGCAGCTTAGAAGGGCGGATGGGAGGGAAGGGGAATAATGAAAAACTGTTTTTT. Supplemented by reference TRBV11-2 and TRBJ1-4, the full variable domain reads EAGVAQSPRYKIIEKRQSVAFWCNPISGHATLYWYQQILGQGPKLLIQFQNNGVVDDSQLPKDRFSAERLKGVDSTLKIQPAKLEDSAVYLCASSLEGRMGGKGNNEKLFFGSGTQLSVL.

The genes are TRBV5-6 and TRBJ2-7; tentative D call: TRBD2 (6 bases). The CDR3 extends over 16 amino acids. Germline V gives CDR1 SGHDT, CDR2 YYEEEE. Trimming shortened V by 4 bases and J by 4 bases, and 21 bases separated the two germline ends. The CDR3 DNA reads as TGTGCCAGCAGCCCCTCGTCGACACTAGCTTGGTACGAGCAGTACTTC. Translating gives CASSPSSTLAWYEQYF.

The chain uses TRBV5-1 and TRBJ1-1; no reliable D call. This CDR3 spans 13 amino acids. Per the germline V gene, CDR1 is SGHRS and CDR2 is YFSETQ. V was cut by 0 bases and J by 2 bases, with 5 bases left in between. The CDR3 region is CASSLEINTEAFF. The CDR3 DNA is TGCGCCAGCAGCTTGGAAATAAACACTGAAGCTTTCTTT.

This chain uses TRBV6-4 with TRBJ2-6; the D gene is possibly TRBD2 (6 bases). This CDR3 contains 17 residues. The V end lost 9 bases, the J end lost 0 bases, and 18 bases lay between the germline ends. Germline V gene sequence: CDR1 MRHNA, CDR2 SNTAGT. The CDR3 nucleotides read TGTGCCAGACGGCGGGGTCCGGAAAGCTCTGGGGCCAACGTCCTGACTTTC. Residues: CARRRGPESSGANVLTF.

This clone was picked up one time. The CDR3 bases are TGTGCCAGCAGTCCCCGGGACAGGGGCAACACTGAAGCTTTCTTT. Translating gives CASSPRDRGNTEAFF. The chain employs TRBV6-5 and TRBJ1-1; the match to TRBD1 covers 10 bases. The CDR3 has 15 residues. Germline CDR1 is MNHEY and CDR2 is SVGAGI. The junction had 5 bases not matched to a gene; V was cut back by 5 bases and J by 2 bases.

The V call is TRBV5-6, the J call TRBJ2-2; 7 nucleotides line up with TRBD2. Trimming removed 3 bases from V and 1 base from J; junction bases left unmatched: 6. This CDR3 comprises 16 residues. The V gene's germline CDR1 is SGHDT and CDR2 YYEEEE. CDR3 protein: CASSWGGGRNTGELFF. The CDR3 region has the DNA TGTGCCAGCAGCTGGGGCGGCGGGAGGAACACCGGGGAGCTGTTTTTT.

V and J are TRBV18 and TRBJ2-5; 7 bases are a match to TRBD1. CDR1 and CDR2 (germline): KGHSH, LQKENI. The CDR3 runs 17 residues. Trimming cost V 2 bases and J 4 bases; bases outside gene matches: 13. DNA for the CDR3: TGTGCCAGCTCACCAGCCCTCGAGACTAACAGGGGAGAGACCCAGTACTTC. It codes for CASSPALETNRGETQYF.

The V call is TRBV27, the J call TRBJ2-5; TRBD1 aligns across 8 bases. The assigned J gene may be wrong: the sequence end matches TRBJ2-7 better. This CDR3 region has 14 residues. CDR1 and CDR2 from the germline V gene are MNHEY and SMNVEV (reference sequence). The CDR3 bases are TGTGCCAGCGGTACGACAGGGGTGATCTACGAGCAGTACTTC. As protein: CASGTTGVIYEQYF.

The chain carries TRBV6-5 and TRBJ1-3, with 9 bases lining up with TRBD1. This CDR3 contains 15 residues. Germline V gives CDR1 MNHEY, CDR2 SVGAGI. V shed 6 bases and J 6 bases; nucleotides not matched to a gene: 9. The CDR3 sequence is CASRISDRGKNTIYF. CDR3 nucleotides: TGTGCCAGCAGAATATCGGACAGGGGTAAAAACACCATATATTTT.

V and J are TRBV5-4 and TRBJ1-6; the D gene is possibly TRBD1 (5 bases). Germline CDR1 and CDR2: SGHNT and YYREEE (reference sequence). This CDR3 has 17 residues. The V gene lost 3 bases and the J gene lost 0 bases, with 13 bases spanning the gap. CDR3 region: CASSYYQGNSYNSPLHF. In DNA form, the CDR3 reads TGTGCCAGCAGCTACTACCAGGGTAACTCCTATAATTCACCCCTCCACTTT.

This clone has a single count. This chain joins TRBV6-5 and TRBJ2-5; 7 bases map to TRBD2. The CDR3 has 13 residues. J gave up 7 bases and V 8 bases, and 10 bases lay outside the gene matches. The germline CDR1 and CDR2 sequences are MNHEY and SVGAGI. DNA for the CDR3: TGTGCCAGCCACAGCGGGGCCCGGGGGACCCAGTACTTC. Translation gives CASHSGARGTQYF.

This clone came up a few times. CDR3 sequence reads: CASSRTGGGQPQHF. DNA for the CDR3: TGCGCCAGCAGCCGCACAGGGGGCGGTCAGCCCCAGCATTTT. V gene TRBV4-3 combines with J gene TRBJ1-5; 9 nucleotides line up with TRBD1. Germline loops: CDR1 LGHNA, CDR2 YSLEER. V was clipped by 4 bases and J by 6 bases; unmatched bases: 4. The CDR3 consists of 14 residues.

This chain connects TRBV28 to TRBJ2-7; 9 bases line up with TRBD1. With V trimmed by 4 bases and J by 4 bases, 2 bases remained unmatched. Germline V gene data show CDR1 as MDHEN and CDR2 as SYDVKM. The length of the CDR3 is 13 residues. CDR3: CASSWGTGYEQYF. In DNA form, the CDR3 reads TGTGCCAGCAGTTGGGGGACAGGGTACGAGCAGTACTTC.

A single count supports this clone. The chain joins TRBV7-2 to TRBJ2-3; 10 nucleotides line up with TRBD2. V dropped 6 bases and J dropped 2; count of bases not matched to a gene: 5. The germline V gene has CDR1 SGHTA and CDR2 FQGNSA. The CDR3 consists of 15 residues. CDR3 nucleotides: TGTGCCAGCAGAAAAGCGGGGGGGATCACAGATACGCAGTATTTT. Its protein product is CASRKAGGITDTQYF.

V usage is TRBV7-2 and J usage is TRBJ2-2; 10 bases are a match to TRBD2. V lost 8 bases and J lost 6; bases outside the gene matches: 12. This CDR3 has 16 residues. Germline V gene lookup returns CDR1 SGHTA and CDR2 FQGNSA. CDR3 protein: CASDAKRGGRPGELFF. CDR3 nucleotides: TGTGCCAGCGACGCCAAGCGGGGGGGCCGTCCCGGGGAGCTGTTTTTT. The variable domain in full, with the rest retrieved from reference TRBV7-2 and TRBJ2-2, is GAGVSQSPSNKVTEKGKDVELRCDPISGHTALYWYRQSLGQGLEFLIYFQGNSAPDKSGLPSDRFSAERTGGSVSTLTIQRTQQEDSAVYLCASDAKRGGRPGELFFGEGSRLTVL.

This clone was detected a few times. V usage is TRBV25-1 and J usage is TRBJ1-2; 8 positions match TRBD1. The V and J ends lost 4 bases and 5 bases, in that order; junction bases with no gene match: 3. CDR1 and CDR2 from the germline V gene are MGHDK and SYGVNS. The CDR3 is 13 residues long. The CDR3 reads CASSGTGRYGYTF. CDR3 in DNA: TGTGCCAGCAGTGGGACAGGGCGATATGGCTACACCTTC.

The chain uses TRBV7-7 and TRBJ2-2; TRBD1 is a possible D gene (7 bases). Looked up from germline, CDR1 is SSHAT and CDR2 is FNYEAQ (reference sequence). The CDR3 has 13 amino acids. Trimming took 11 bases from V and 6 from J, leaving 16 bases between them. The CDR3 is CAAGRGRSGELFF. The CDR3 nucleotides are TGTGCCGCTGGCAGGGGGAGGTCCGGGGAGCTGTTTTTT.

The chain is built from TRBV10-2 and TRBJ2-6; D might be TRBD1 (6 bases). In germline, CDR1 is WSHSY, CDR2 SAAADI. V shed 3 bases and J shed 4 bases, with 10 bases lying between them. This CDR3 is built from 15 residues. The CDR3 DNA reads TGCGCCAGCAGTGAACAGGGAAACGGGGCCAACGTCCTGACTTTC. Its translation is CASSEQGNGANVLTF.

The CDR3 reads CASSLEASGSRAGELFF. In DNA form, the CDR3 reads TGCGCCAGCAGCTTGGAGGCTAGCGGGAGTAGGGCCGGGGAGCTGTTTTTT. The chain recombines TRBV5-1 with TRBJ2-2; 10 bases fit TRBD2. The CDR3 spans 17 residues. Germline V gene data show CDR1 as SGHRS and CDR2 as YFSETQ. V trimming: 0 bases; J trimming: 6 bases; junction bases outside the gene matches: 8.